This TCR beta chain was captured in a study of identifying expanded T cells in peripheral blood. Study results and limitations: Approximately two-week clone count variance significantly increased as total template count grew.

Concerning this clone itself: Its antigen is still unknown.

During the collection period, no donor immune events like infections were recorded. Germline assignment: CDR1 LGHNA and CDR2 YSLEER. The CDR3 consists of 18 residues. V was pared by 0 bases and J by 1 base, with 13 bases between. Here immunoSEQ multiplex PCR was the method, and the copy in TCRdb shows in-frame clones only, minus some. This table holds about 81,000 clones, roughly 84% found once. The source is a person between 18 and 75 years old in good health. Sequenced: blood. The chain has TRBV4-3 and TRBJ2-6, with D hard to call. CDR3 residues: CASSQDPADLSGANVLTF. The CDR3 DNA reads TGCGCCAGCAGCCAAGATCCCGCGGACCTTTCTGGGGCCAACGTCCTGACTTTC.